This section outlines one T cell receptor beta chain sequence together with its context. Living in about two dozen US areas, the participants were between roughly 18 and 95 years of age. The assay was immunoSEQ multiplex PCR, and TCRdb's table has in-frame clones only and misses some. This table has 150,000 to 250,000 clones, roughly 82% appearing once. This sample was taken from a study of blood T cell repertoires in COVID-19. Input material: PBMCs or T cells enriched from blood (not recorded which). This TCR was recovered from a middle-aged man who had recovered from COVID-19.

Here the CDR3 reads CASSFLTDSNYGYTF. In DNA, the CDR3 is TGTGCCAGCAGTTTTCTTACAGATTCTAACTATGGCTACACCTTC. The chain couples TRBV28 to TRBJ1-2; no clear D gene. V was clipped by 3 bases and J by 0 bases, with 11 bases between them. The length of the CDR3 is 15 residues. The germline V gene encodes CDR1 MDHEN and CDR2 SYDVKM.